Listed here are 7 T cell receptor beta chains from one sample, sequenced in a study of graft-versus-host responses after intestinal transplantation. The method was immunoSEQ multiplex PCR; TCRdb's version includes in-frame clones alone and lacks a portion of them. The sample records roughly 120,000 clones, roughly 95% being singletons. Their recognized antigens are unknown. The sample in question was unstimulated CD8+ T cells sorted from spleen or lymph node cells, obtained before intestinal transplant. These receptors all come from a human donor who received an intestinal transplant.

The CDR3 DNA reads as TGTGCCAGCAGCTTTTTACCACAGGGAATAGGGCAGCCCCAGCATTTT. It codes for CASSFLPQGIGQPQHF. V and J are TRBV5-5 and TRBJ1-5; a weak D match, TRBD1 (6 bases). The germline gives CDR1 SGHKS, CDR2 YYEKEE (reference sequence). Trimming took off 2 bases at V and 7 bases at J, with 19 bases between the two ends. The CDR3 runs to 16 residues. The variable domain in full, completed from reference TRBV5-5 and TRBJ1-5, reads DAGVTQSPTHLIKTRGQQVTLRCSPISGHKSVSWYQQVLGQGPQFIFQYYEKEERGRGNFPDRFSARQFPNYSSELNVNALLLGDSALYLCASSFLPQGIGQPQHFGDGTRLSIL.

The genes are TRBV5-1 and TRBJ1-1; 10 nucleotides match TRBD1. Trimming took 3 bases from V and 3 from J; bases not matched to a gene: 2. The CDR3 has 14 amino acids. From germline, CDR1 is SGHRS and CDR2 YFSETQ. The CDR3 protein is CASSWTGGYTEAFF. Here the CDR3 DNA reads TGCGCCAGCAGCTGGACAGGGGGGTACACTGAAGCTTTCTTT.

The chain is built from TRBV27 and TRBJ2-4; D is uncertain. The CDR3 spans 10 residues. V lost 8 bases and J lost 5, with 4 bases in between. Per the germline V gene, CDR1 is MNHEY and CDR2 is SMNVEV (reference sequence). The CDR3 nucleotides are TGTGCCAGCGGGGAAAACATTCAGTACTTC. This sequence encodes CASGENIQYF.

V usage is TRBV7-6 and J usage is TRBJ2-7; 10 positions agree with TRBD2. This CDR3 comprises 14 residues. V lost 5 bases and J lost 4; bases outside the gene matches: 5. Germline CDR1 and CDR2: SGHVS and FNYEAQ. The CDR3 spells CASSAGLAAYEQYF. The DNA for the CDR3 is TGTGCCAGCAGCGCCGGACTAGCGGCGTACGAGCAGTACTTC.

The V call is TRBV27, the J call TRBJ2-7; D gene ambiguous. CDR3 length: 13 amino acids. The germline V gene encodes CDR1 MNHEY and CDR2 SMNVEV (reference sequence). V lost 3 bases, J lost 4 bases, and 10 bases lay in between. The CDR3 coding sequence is TGTGCCAGCAGTTTGGTCTGGGGTTACGAGCAGTACTTC. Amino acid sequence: CASSLVWGYEQYF.

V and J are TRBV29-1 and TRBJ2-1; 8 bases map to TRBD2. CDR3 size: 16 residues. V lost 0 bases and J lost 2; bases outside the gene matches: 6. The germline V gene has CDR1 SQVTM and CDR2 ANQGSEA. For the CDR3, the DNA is TGCAGCGTTGAAGATCCGAGCGGGAGAGCCTACAATGAGCAGTTCTTC. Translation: CSVEDPSGRAYNEQFF.

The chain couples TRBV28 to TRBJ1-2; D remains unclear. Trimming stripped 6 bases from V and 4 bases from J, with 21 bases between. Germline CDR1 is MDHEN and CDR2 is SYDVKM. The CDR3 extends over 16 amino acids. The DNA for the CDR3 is TGTGCCAGCAGCTCCCCCACGAGAGGCAGATTCTATGGCTACACCTTC. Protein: CASSSPTRGRFYGYTF.